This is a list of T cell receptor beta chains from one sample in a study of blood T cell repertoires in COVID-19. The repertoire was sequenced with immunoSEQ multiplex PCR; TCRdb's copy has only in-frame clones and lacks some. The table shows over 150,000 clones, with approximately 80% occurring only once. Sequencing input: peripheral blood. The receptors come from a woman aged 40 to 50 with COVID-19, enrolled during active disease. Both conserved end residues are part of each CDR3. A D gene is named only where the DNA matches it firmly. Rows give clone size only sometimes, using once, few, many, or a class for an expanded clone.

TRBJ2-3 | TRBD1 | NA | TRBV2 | CATARDRGRTDTQYF | TGTGCCACCGCTAGGGACAGGGGTAGGACAGATACGCAGTATTTT
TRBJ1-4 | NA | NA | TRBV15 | CATSRDQEGSGEKLFF | TGTGCCACCAGCAGAGATCAGGAGGGAAGTGGTGAAAAACTGTTTTTT
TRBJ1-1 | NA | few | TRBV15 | CATSRERQNTEAFF | TGTGCCACCAGCAGAGAGAGACAGAACACTGAAGCTTTCTTT
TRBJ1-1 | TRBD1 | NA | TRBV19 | CASQGGSTEAFF | TGTGCCAGCCAGGGGGGAAGCACTGAAGCTTTCTTT
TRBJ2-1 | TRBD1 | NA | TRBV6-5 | CASSLTGASYNEQFF | TGTGCCAGCAGTCTTACAGGGGCCTCCTACAATGAGCAGTTCTTC
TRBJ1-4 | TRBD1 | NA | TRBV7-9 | CASSSSGTGYEKLFF | TGTGCCAGCAGTTCCTCCGGGACAGGGTATGAAAAACTGTTTTTT
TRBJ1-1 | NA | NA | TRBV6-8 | CASSQFAGDTEAFF | TGTGCCAGCAGTCAATTCGCAGGGGACACTGAAGCTTTCTTT
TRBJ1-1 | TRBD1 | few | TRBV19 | CATAGTGGNTEAFF | TGTGCCACCGCAGGGACAGGTGGGAACACTGAAGCTTTCTTT
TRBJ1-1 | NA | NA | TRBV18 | CASSQSPGYMNTEAFF | TGTGCCAGCTCACAATCCCCCGGGTACATGAACACTGAAGCTTTCTTT
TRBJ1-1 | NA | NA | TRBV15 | CATSRDPGASNTEAFF | TGTGCCACCAGCAGAGATCCAGGGGCCTCAAACACTGAAGCTTTCTTT
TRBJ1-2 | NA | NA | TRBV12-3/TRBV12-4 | CASSFQGNYGYTF | TGTGCCAGCAGTTTTCAGGGTAACTATGGCTACACCTTC
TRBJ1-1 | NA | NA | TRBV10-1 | CASSDTAGPSATEAFF | TGCGCCAGCAGTGATACAGCCGGCCCTTCAGCCACTGAAGCTTTCTTT
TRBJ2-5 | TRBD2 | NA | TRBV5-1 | CASSLRGVRETQYF | TGCGCCAGCAGCTTACGGGGGGTGAGGGAGACCCAGTACTTC
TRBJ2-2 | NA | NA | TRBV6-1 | CASSGSSGGANTGELFF | TGTGCCAGCAGTGGCTCTTCTGGCGGGGCGAACACCGGGGAGCTGTTTTTT
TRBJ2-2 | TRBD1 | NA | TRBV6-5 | CAGKVTGGNTGELFF | TGTGCCGGGAAAGTGACAGGGGGCAACACCGGGGAGCTGTTTTTT
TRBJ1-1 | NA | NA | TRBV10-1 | CASNGGRGTEAFF | TGCGCCAGCAACGGGGGACGGGGCACTGAAGCTTTCTTT
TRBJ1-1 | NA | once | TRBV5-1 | CASKIQEYTEAFF | TGCGCCAGCAAGATCCAGGAATACACTGAAGCTTTCTTT
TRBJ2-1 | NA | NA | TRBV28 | CASGQGRYEQFF | TGTGCCAGCGGGCAGGGCAGATATGAGCAGTTCTTC
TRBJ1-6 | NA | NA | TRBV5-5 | CASSLGLNSPLHF | TGTGCCAGCAGCTTGGGGCTCAATTCACCCCTCCACTTT
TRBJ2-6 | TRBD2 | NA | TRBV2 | CASAATSGSGANVLTF | TGTGCCAGCGCCGCGACTAGCGGGAGTGGGGCCAACGTCCTGACTTTC
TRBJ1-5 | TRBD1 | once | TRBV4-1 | CASSQDEGAEQPQHF | TGCGCCAGCAGCCAAGATGAGGGGGCAGAGCAGCCCCAGCATTTT
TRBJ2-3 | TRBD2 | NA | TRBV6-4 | CASSDSSGRADTQYF | TGTGCCAGCAGTGACTCTAGCGGGAGGGCAGATACGCAGTATTTT
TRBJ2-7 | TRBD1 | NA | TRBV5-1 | CASRRQGASSYEQYF | TGCGCCAGCAGGCGACAGGGGGCGAGCTCCTACGAGCAGTACTTC
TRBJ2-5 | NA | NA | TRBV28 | CASSVGRGVTQYF | TGTGCCAGCAGTGTTGGCAGGGGCGTGACCCAGTACTTC
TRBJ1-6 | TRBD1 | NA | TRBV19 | CASRKTGGSVSPLHF | TGTGCCAGTAGGAAGACAGGGGGGTCAGTTTCACCCCTCCACTTT
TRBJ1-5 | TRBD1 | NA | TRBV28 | CARDSGGLCNQPQHF | TGTGCCAGGGATTCAGGGGGCCTATGCAATCAGCCCCAGCATTTT
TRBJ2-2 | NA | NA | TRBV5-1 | CASSSDIRPRGTGELFF | TGCGCCAGCAGCTCGGACATAAGGCCAAGGGGCACCGGGGAGCTGTTTTTT
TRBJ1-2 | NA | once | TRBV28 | CASSLYGYTF | TGTGCCAGCAGTCTCTATGGCTACACCTTC
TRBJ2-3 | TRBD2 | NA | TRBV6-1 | CASSALTSGVSTDTQYF | TGTGCCAGCAGTGCCCTGACTAGCGGGGTTAGCACAGATACGCAGTATTTT
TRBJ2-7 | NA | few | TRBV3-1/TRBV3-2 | CASSQDRYEQYF | TGTGCCAGCAGCCAAGACCGCTACGAGCAGTACTTC
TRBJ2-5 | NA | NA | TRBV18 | CASSPEGLQETQYF | TGTGCCAGCTCTCCGGAGGGCCTCCAAGAGACCCAGTACTTC
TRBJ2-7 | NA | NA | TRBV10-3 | CAIRDTTDYEQYF | TGTGCCATCCGGGACACCACCGATTACGAGCAGTACTTC
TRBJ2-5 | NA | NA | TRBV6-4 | CASSELSDTIQYF | TGTGCCAGCAGTGAACTTTCGGACACAATCCAGTACTTC
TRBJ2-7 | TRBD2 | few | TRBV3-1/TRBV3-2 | CASSQVEGRGYEQYF | TGTGCCAGCAGCCAAGTGGAGGGGAGGGGATACGAGCAGTACTTC
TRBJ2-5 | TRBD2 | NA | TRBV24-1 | CATSDPSGGETQYF | TGTGCCACCAGTGATCCGAGCGGGGGGGAGACCCAGTACTTC
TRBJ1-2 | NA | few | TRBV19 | CASSLTANYGYTF | TGTGCCAGTAGTCTGACAGCTAACTATGGCTACACCTTC
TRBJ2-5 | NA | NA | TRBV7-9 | CASSPGETQYF | TGTGCCAGCAGCCCGGGAGAGACCCAGTACTTC
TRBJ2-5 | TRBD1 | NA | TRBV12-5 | CASGLGTGSQTQYF | TGTGCTAGTGGTTTGGGGACAGGAAGTCAGACCCAGTACTTC
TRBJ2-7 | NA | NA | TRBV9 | CASSVGSGNAYEQYF | TGTGCCAGCAGCGTAGGTAGCGGTAATGCCTACGAGCAGTACTTC
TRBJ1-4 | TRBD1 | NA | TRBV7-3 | CASSPGTGGACEKLFF | TGTGCCAGCAGCCCAGGGACAGGGGGCGCGTGTGAAAAACTGTTTTTT
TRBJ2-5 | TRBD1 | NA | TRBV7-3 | CASSLTASGQGTQYF | TGTGCCAGCAGCTTAACAGCCTCGGGACAGGGTACCCAGTACTTC
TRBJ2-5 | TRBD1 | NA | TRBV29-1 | CSVYSPDRVGETQYF | TGCAGCGTTTACAGCCCAGACAGGGTAGGAGAGACCCAGTACTTC
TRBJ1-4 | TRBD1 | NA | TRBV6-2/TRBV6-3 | CASSYGGQGLTNEKLFF | TGTGCCAGCAGTTACGGCGGACAGGGGCTCACTAATGAAAAACTGTTTTTT
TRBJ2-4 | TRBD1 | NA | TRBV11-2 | CASSSTPQGNIQYF | TGTGCCAGCAGCTCTACCCCACAGGGGAACATTCAGTACTTC
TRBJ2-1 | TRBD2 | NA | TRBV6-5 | CASRSTGGAYNEQFF | TGTGCCAGCAGATCGACGGGGGGGGCGTACAATGAGCAGTTCTTC
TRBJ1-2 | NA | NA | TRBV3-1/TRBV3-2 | CASSQGLGANYGYTF | TGTGCCAGCAGCCAAGGACTGGGGGCCAACTATGGCTACACCTTC
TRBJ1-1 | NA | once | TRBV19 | CASSIPSSLFTEAFF | TGTGCCAGTAGTATACCGAGTAGTCTGTTCACTGAAGCTTTCTTT
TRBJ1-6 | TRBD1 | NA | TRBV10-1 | CASRDSHNSPLHF | TGCGCCAGCCGGGACAGCCATAATTCACCCCTCCACTTT
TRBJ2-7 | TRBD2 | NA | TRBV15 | CATSRDSGGTTGQYF | TGTGCCACCAGCAGAGATTCCGGGGGGACGACGGGGCAGTACTTC